This passage covers 12 T cell receptor beta chains from one sample sequenced in a study of blood T cell repertoires in COVID-19. The method was immunoSEQ multiplex PCR; TCRdb's version includes in-frame clones alone and lacks a portion of them. The table lists 150,000 or so clones, around 85% of them singletons. Sequencing was done on a sample of peripheral blood. The source of these receptors is a human donor with acute or convalescent COVID-19. The donor label of this sample is uncertain.

The rearrangement uses TRBV30 and TRBJ1-6, with D possibly being TRBD1 (6 bases). The CDR3 runs 14 residues. Germline V gene lookup returns CDR1 GTSNPN and CDR2 SVGIG (reference sequence). V lost 0 bases and J 9 bases, leaving 12 bases between the germline ends. CDR3 bases: TGTGCCTGGAGTGTTAGGGGGGGCAGTTCACCCCTCCACTTT. This encodes CAWSVRGGSSPLHF.

The rearrangement uses TRBV30 and TRBJ1-2, with TRBD1 as a possible D gene (6 bases). V lost 0 bases and J 4 bases, leaving 9 bases between the germline ends. CDR3 length: 13 residues. Germline V gene data show CDR1 as GTSNPN and CDR2 as SVGIG (reference sequence). DNA of the CDR3: TGTGCCTGGAGTGTACAGGGCAGCTATGGCTACACCTTC. This sequence encodes CAWSVQGSYGYTF.

The chain recombines TRBV11-2 with TRBJ2-1; tentative D call: TRBD2 (5 bases). V dropped 1 base and J dropped 5 bases, with 12 bases sitting between them. This CDR3 has 15 residues. Germline CDR1 SGHAT, CDR2 FQNNGV. The CDR3 DNA sequence: TGTGCCAGCAGCTTAGCCGGAGGCGCCCACAATGAGCAGTTCTTC. It specifies CASSLAGGAHNEQFF. The full variable domain, its missing parts supplied by reference TRBV11-2 and TRBJ2-1, is EAGVAQSPRYKIIEKRQSVAFWCNPISGHATLYWYQQILGQGPKLLIQFQNNGVVDDSQLPKDRFSAERLKGVDSTLKIQPAKLEDSAVYLCASSLAGGAHNEQFFGPGTRLTVL.

This sequence joins TRBV30 and TRBJ1-4, with D possibly being TRBD1 (5 bases). Germline lookup yields CDR1 GTSNPN and CDR2 SVGIG (reference sequence). The ends were cut back, 4 bases at V and 2 bases at J, with 11 bases in the middle. The CDR3 runs 14 residues. The CDR3 protein is CAWNQGGTNEKLFF. The DNA for the CDR3 is TGTGCCTGGAATCAGGGAGGGACTAATGAAAAACTGTTTTTT.

This clone turned up a few times. This rearrangement joins TRBV11-3 to TRBJ2-7; no clear D gene. Trimming removed 0 bases at V and 5 bases at J, with 14 bases between. Germline CDR1 SGHNT, CDR2 YENEEA. The CDR3 contains 15 residues. The CDR3 DNA follows: TGTGCCAGCAGCTTAGATGTACGGTCGTCCCACGAGCAGTACTTC. This sequence encodes CASSLDVRSSHEQYF.

The chain links TRBV5-1 to TRBJ2-2, with D possibly matching TRBD1 (6 bases). The CDR3 length is 14 residues. V lost 1 base and J lost 6, with 10 bases in between. Germline-derived CDR1 and CDR2 are SGHRS and YFSETQ. CDR3 bases: TGCGCCAGCAGCTTGAAACAGGGAGCCGGGGAGCTGTTTTTT. Protein product: CASSLKQGAGELFF.

This clone came up once. CDR3 sequence: CASSFGGASGYTF. The CDR3 nucleotides are TGTGCCAGCAGCTTCGGGGGGGCGAGCGGCTACACCTTC. The chain links TRBV11-2 to TRBJ1-2, with D possibly TRBD1 on 6 matching bases. The CDR3 is 13 residues long. The V and J ends lost 3 bases and 8 bases respectively, with 13 bases between them. The germline CDR1 and CDR2 sequences are SGHAT and FQNNGV.

The chain combines TRBV30 with TRBJ1-1; D may be TRBD1 (5 bases). V shed 2 bases and J shed 3 bases, with 10 bases lying between them. The germline gives CDR1 GTSNPN, CDR2 SVGIG (reference sequence). The CDR3 is made up of 13 amino acids. CDR3 bases: TGTGCCTGGAGTTGGGGCGTCCACACTGAAGCTTTCTTT. Protein: CAWSWGVHTEAFF.

J is TRBJ1-5 and V is TRBV6-6; 9 nucleotides agree with TRBD1. Germline V CDR1 and CDR2: MNHNY, SVGAGI (reference sequence). This CDR3 region has 15 residues. The V segment lost 4 bases and the J segment 3 bases; nucleotides outside the gene matches: 4. Here the CDR3 reads CASSSGQGINQPQHF. DNA of the CDR3: TGTGCCAGCAGTTCGGGACAGGGAATCAATCAGCCCCAGCATTTT.

The chain joins TRBV5-5 to TRBJ1-1, with 10 bases fitting TRBD1. The CDR3 has 13 amino acids. V gave up 1 base and J gave up 8 bases; unmatched junction bases: 2. Germline CDR1 and CDR2: SGHKS and YYEKEE (reference sequence). The CDR3 loop reads CASSLLDRGEAFF. CDR3 bases: TGTGCCAGCAGCTTGTTGGACAGGGGGGAAGCTTTCTTT.

This sequence joins TRBV7-9 and TRBJ2-6; D perhaps matches TRBD1 (5 bases). The CDR3 is 15 residues long. Trimming cost V 5 bases and J 4 bases, with 12 bases left between them. Germline assignment: CDR1 SEHNR and CDR2 FQNEAQ (reference sequence). The CDR3 spells CASSDSGFGANVLTF. In DNA, the CDR3 is TGTGCCAGCAGCGACTCAGGGTTCGGGGCCAACGTCCTGACTTTC.

The chain uses TRBV19 and TRBJ2-2; 7 nucleotides agree with TRBD1. The CDR3 runs 13 residues. The trim removed 5 bases at V and 8 bases at J, leaving 5 bases unmatched. Germline V CDR1 and CDR2: LNHDA, SQIVND (reference sequence). CDR3 region: CASSQGQFGELFF. The CDR3 region has the DNA TGTGCCAGTAGTCAGGGACAGTTTGGGGAGCTGTTTTTT.